Shown below are 20 T cell receptor beta chains from a single sample sequenced in a study of blood T cell repertoires in COVID-19. Assay used: immunoSEQ multiplex PCR; TCRdb lists only in-frame clones, some missing. The sample has more than 300,000 clones; roughly nine tenths are singletons. The sample comprised PBMCs or T cells enriched from blood (not recorded which). The receptors shown here come from a woman aged 35 to 49 who had been exposed to COVID-19.

The chain joins TRBV11-2 to TRBJ2-5, with D possibly being TRBD2 (6 bases). This CDR3 has 14 amino acids. Trimming pared 8 bases from V and 5 bases from J, leaving 18 bases between. Germline lookup yields CDR1 SGHAT and CDR2 FQNNGV. The CDR3 nucleotides read TGTGCCAGCCGTCAGAGTGGGGGGATTGAGACCCAGTACTTC. It is translated as CASRQSGGIETQYF.

This chain connects TRBV5-6 to TRBJ2-3; the D gene is possibly TRBD2 (5 bases). The germline V gene encodes CDR1 SGHDT and CDR2 YYEEEE. V was trimmed by 0 bases and J by 4 bases, leaving 9 bases between them. The CDR3 extends over 14 amino acids. The CDR3 protein is CASSLGSSADTQYF. DNA for the CDR3: TGTGCCAGCAGCTTGGGCAGTAGCGCAGATACGCAGTATTTT. The variable domain in full, completed from reference TRBV5-6 and TRBJ2-3, reads DAGVTQSPTHLIKTRGQQVTLRCSPKSGHDTVSWYQQALGQGPQFIFQYYEEEERQRGNFPDRFSGHQFPNYSSELNVNALLLGDSALYLCASSLGSSADTQYFGPGTRLTVL.

V usage is TRBV7-9 and J usage is TRBJ1-2; 7 bases match TRBD1. The germline V gene encodes CDR1 SEHNR and CDR2 FQNEAQ (reference sequence). CDR3 length equals 14 residues. V dropped 0 bases and J dropped 8; count of bases not matched to a gene: 6. The DNA of the CDR3 is TGTGCCAGCAGCTTAGCGACAGGGCCAACGGGCTACACCTTC. Translated: CASSLATGPTGYTF.

The gene calls are TRBV14 and TRBJ2-3, with unresolved D. V dropped 4 bases and J dropped 4 bases, with 9 bases sitting between them. Germline V gene data show CDR1 as SGHDN and CDR2 as FVKESK. The CDR3 has 13 residues. The CDR3 DNA sequence: TGTGCCAGCAGCCGGTCCGGGTCAGATACGCAGTATTTT. Its protein product is CASSRSGSDTQYF. The whole variable domain, filled in from reference TRBV14 and TRBJ2-3, reads EAGVTQFPSHSVIEKGQTVTLRCDPISGHDNLYWYRRVMGKEIKFLLHFVKESKQDESGMPNNRFLAERTGGTYSTLKVQPAELEDSGVYFCASSRSGSDTQYFGPGTRLTVL.

This chain's CDR3 is CASSLGGRGETQYF. Written as DNA, the CDR3 is TGTGCCAGCAGCTTGGGCGGTCGAGGGGAGACCCAGTACTTC. The chain recombines TRBV7-2 with TRBJ2-5, with a possible D match to TRBD2 (5 bases). Trimming removed 3 bases from V and 5 bases from J, with 13 bases in between. The CDR3 length is 14 residues. Germline V lookup: CDR1 SGHTA, CDR2 FQGNSA.

This chain uses TRBV4-2 with TRBJ2-7, with 14 bases aligning to TRBD2. The CDR3 spans 17 residues. Germline assignment: CDR1 LGHNA and CDR2 YNFKEQ. Losses at the gene ends were 0 bases for V and 3 bases for J; bases not matched to a gene: 4. Here the CDR3 reads CASSQDYGTSGSYEQYF. In nucleotides, the CDR3 is TGTGCCAGCAGCCAAGACTACGGGACTAGCGGGAGCTACGAGCAGTACTTC.

This rearrangement joins TRBV5-4 to TRBJ1-2, with 8 bases aligning to TRBD1. Looked up from germline, CDR1 is SGHNT and CDR2 is YYREEE (reference sequence). Germline trimming cut 5 bases from V and 3 bases from J; bases unmatched to any gene: 6. The CDR3 consists of 14 residues. The CDR3 is CASSRTGLHYGYTF. The CDR3, as DNA: TGTGCCAGCAGTCGGACAGGGCTGCACTATGGCTACACCTTC. The variable domain in full, completed from reference TRBV5-4 and TRBJ1-2, reads ETGVTQSPTHLIKTRGQQVTLRCSSQSGHNTVSWYQQALGQGPQFIFQYYREEENGRGNFPPRFSGLQFPNYSSELNVNALELDDSALYLCASSRTGLHYGYTFGSGTRLTVV.

This sequence joins TRBV11-2 and TRBJ2-2; tentative D call: TRBD1 (5 bases). The V and J ends lost 8 bases and 5 bases respectively, with 18 bases between them. The CDR3 sequence is 15 residues long. Per the germline V gene, CDR1 is SGHAT and CDR2 is FQNNGV. The CDR3 DNA reads TGTGCCAGCCGTAAAGCAGGACAAAAGACCGGGGAGCTGTTTTTT. Residues: CASRKAGQKTGELFF.

This sequence joins TRBV27 and TRBJ1-6; possible D gene TRBD1, 6 bases. CDR3 size: 16 residues. Germline CDR1 MNHEY, CDR2 SMNVEV (reference sequence). V was shortened by 4 bases and J by 7 bases, with 17 bases between the two germline ends. The CDR3 region is CASSSLQGLENSPLHF. CDR3 nucleotide sequence: TGTGCCAGCAGTTCCCTACAGGGACTAGAGAATTCACCCCTCCACTTT.

This clone was observed a single time. This chain uses TRBV4-1 with TRBJ1-2; D possibly corresponds to TRBD1 (5 bases). The germline V gene has CDR1 MGHRA and CDR2 YSYEKL. V gave up 1 base and J gave up 4 bases, with 10 bases separating them. This CDR3 contains 14 residues. CDR3 sequence reads: CASSQARAGYGYTF. Written as DNA, the CDR3 is TGCGCCAGCAGCCAAGCCAGGGCTGGCTATGGCTACACCTTC.

V is TRBV2 and J is TRBJ2-3, with D unclear. In germline, CDR1 is SNHLY, CDR2 FYNNEI. The CDR3 spans 12 residues. V was shortened by 7 bases and J by 4 bases, with 9 bases between the two germline ends. For the CDR3, the DNA is TGTGCCAGCAATTATCCTGCAGATACGCAGTATTTT. It codes for CASNYPADTQYF.

The rearrangement uses TRBV12-3 or TRBV12-4 and TRBJ1-1, with TRBD1 matching over 8 bases. The V segment lost 3 bases and the J segment 8 bases; nucleotides outside the gene matches: 5. This CDR3 region has 13 residues. The CDR3 region is CASSFPTGAEAFF. The CDR3 DNA reads as TGTGCCAGCAGTTTTCCGACAGGGGCGGAAGCTTTCTTT.

About this clone: Other DNA sequences in the sample encode the same CDR3. This chain connects TRBV5-1 to TRBJ2-3; weak D call: TRBD2 (5 bases). Trimming took off 5 bases at V and 2 bases at J, with 9 bases between the two ends. The CDR3 totals 13 residues. The germline CDR1 and CDR2 sequences are SGHRS and YFSETQ. The CDR3 DNA reads TGCGCCAGCAGTCTAGCCGTCACAGATACGCAGTATTTT. Encoded protein: CASSLAVTDTQYF. Full variable domain (rest looked up from reference TRBV5-1 and TRBJ2-3): KAGVTQTPRYLIKTRGQQVTLSCSPISGHRSVSWYQQTPGQGLQFLFEYFSETQRNKGNFPGRFSGRQFSNSRSEMNVSTLELGDSALYLCASSLAVTDTQYFGPGTRLTVL.

V usage is TRBV27 and J usage is TRBJ1-3; 10 bases fit TRBD1. J lost 2 bases, V lost 9 bases, and 4 bases had no gene match. CDR1 is MNHEY, CDR2 SMNVEV, per germline (reference sequence). The CDR3 extends over 14 amino acids. The CDR3 region is CARRQGAPGNTIYF. The CDR3 DNA reads TGTGCCAGGCGACAGGGGGCACCTGGAAACACCATATATTTT.

The chain links TRBV7-8 to TRBJ1-4, with TRBD1 matching over 7 bases. V lost 1 base and J lost 3; bases outside the gene matches: 2. Germline V gene data show CDR1 as SGHVS and CDR2 as FQNEAQ. The CDR3 runs 15 residues. This chain's CDR3 is CASSLGQGANEKLFF. The CDR3 DNA follows: TGTGCCAGCAGCTTAGGACAGGGTGCTAATGAAAAACTGTTTTTT.

The chain joins TRBV5-1 to TRBJ1-1; 8 bases line up with TRBD1. Looked up from germline, CDR1 is SGHRS and CDR2 is YFSETQ. The CDR3 spans 13 residues. The J segment lost 6 bases and the V segment lost 4 bases, leaving 5 bases of the junction unmatched. CDR3 DNA: TGCGCCAGCAGCGTGACAGGGGTGCCTGAAGCTTTCTTT. As protein: CASSVTGVPEAFF. Filled out from reference TRBV5-1 and TRBJ1-1, the complete variable domain reads KAGVTQTPRYLIKTRGQQVTLSCSPISGHRSVSWYQQTPGQGLQFLFEYFSETQRNKGNFPGRFSGRQFSNSRSEMNVSTLELGDSALYLCASSVTGVPEAFFGQGTRLTVV.

The CDR3 DNA is TGTGCCAGCAGTGAGGGAAGGAGCGGTCAGCCCCAGCATTTT. Its protein is CASSEGRSGQPQHF. This sequence joins TRBV6-1 and TRBJ1-5; the D is unclear. Germline V CDR1 and CDR2: MNHNS, SASEGT. With 3 bases removed from V and 6 bases from J, the gap between germline ends came to 12 bases. The CDR3 has 14 amino acids.

The chain couples TRBV27 to TRBJ2-3, with 11 bases fitting TRBD1. The CDR3 contains 16 residues. J was trimmed by 4 bases and V by 6 bases; bases with no gene match: 9. Germline CDR1 is MNHEY and CDR2 is SMNVEV (reference sequence). This CDR3 is CASRSLGQGAPDTQYF. In DNA, the CDR3 is TGTGCCAGCAGATCTCTCGGACAGGGGGCCCCAGATACGCAGTATTTT.

The V and J genes are TRBV2 and TRBJ2-4; D gene ambiguous. Trimming pared 8 bases from V and 2 bases from J, leaving 13 bases between. The CDR3 length is 14 residues. Germline V lookup: CDR1 SNHLY, CDR2 FYNNEI. This chain's CDR3 is CASDNPKTKNIQYF. In DNA form, the CDR3 reads TGTGCCAGCGACAATCCCAAGACCAAAAACATTCAGTACTTC.

The chain links TRBV30 to TRBJ1-1; D is undetermined. CDR3 size: 12 residues. Per germline, CDR1 GTSNPN and CDR2 SVGIG (reference sequence). The CDR3 coding sequence is TGTGTTGGTGGCGAGAACTATCAGCAAGCTTTCTTT. Its protein product is CVGGENYQQAFF.